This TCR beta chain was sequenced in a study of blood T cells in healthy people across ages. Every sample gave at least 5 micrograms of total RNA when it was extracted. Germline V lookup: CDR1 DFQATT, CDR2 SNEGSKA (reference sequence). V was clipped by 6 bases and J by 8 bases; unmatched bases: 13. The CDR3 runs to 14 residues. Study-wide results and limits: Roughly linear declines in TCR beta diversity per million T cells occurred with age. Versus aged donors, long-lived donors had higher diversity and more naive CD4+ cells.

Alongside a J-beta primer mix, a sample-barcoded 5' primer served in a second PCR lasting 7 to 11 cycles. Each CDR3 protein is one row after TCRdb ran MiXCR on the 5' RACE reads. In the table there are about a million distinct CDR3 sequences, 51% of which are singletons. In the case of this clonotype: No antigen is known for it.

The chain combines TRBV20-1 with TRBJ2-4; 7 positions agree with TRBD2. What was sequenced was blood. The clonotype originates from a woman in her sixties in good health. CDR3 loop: CSATLGLGRDIQYF. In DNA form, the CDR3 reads TGCAGTGCAACGCTTGGTTTGGGGAGGGACATTCAGTACTTC.